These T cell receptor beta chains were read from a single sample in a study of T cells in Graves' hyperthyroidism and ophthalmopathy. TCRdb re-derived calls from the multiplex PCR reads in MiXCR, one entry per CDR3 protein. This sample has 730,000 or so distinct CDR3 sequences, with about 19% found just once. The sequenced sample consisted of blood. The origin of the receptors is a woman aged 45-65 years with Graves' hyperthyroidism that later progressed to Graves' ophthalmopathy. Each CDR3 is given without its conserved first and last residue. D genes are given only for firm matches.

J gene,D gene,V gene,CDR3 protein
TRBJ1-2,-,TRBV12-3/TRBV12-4,ACRGETSWGYT
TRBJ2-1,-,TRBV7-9,ASSSTGFSSYNEQF
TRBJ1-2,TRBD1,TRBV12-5,ASGLVGQGATNYGYT
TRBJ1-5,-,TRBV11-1,ASSLSYEGDQPQH
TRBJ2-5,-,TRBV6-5,ASSYYETQY
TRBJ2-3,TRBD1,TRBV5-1,ASSLTGAFTDTQY
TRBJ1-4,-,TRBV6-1,ASSPSESGREKLF
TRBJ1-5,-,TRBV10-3,AISGGLNRYDQPQH
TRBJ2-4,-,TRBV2,ASIPGRISKNIQY
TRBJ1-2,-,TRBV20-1,SAAREALNYGYT
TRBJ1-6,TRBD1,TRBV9,ASSVEGPGGYSPLH
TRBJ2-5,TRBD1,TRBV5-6,ASSSTGGKETQY
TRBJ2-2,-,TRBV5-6,ASSRRGMNTGELF
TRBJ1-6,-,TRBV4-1,ASSQVGRGSYNSPLH
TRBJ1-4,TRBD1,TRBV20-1,SARDIGGQGYEKLF
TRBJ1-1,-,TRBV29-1,SVGWGRGTEAF
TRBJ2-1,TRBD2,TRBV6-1,ASSEVRGLAGGNEQF
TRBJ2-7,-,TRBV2,ASSANIGAGPFEQY
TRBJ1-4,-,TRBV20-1,SAFYTSGAEKLF
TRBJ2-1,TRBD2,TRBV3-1,ASSQDLRSGVNEQF
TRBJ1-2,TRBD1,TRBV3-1,ASSQDPGTGNGYT
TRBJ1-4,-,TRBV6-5,ASSYSGEKLF
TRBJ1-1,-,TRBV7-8,ASSLPGLGWTEAF
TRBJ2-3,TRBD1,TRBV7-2,ASSLYWTGVLVDTQY
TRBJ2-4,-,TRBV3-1,ASSQERGKAQPGNIQY
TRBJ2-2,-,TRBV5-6,ASSFRGLANTGELF
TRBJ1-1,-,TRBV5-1,ASSWAGGQRSTEAF
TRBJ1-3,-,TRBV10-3,AILQAPGNTIY
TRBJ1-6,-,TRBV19,ASSPTGTRSNSPLH
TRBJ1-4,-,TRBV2,ASKKAREEKLF
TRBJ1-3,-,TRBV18,ASSLRDSSSGNTIY
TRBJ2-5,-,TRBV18,ASSPPVGGLETQY